This TCR beta chain was recovered during a study of response to subunit inactivated influenza vaccine. Study-wide results and limits: New T cells are recruited in small numbers by each seasonal influenza vaccination, according to the authors' suggestion.

Germline V CDR1 and CDR2: SGHVS, FQNEAQ. CDR3 size: 16 residues. The ends were cut back, 1 base at V and 4 bases at J, with 14 bases in the middle. TCRdb itself ran the RT-PCR reads through MiXCR, one entry per CDR3 protein. The data contain hundreds of thousands of distinct CDR3 sequences, about 25% of them singletons. As regards this clonotype: Its specificity is not known.

The TCR comes from a man between 50 and 59 years old who received an inactivated influenza vaccine. This sequence joins TRBV7-8 and TRBJ2-1; D not resolved. Sequenced here: CD4+ T cells sorted from PBMCs, sampled about 5 days after vaccination. The CDR3 loop is CASSLVGLRSYNEQFF. The CDR3 DNA sequence: TGTGCCAGCAGCTTAGTCGGCCTCCGGTCATACAATGAGCAGTTCTTC.